Each of the 21 T cell receptor beta chains below was sequenced from the same sample in a study of T cells in Graves' hyperthyroidism and ophthalmopathy. RNA transcripts were the template for amplifying TCR beta CDR3 regions. Using the HTBI primer set, a first-round RT-PCR was run on the TCR CDR3. TCRdb redid the calling of the multiplex PCR reads with MiXCR, one entry per CDR3 protein. The repertoire holds 200,000 to 300,000 distinct CDR3 sequences, about 15% seen once, with about 30% in the top ten. The sequenced material came from blood. The receptors derive from a woman aged 18-29 years with Graves' ophthalmopathy.

In its sample, this clonotype was seen many times. The chain employs TRBV20-1 and TRBJ1-4; TRBD1 matches 8 bases. This CDR3 contains 14 residues. Germline V gene sequence: CDR1 DFQATT, CDR2 SNEGSKA (reference sequence). J gave up 3 bases and V 3 bases, and 3 bases lay outside the gene matches. The CDR3 DNA sequence: TGCAGTGCTAGCGACAGGGGAGCTAATGAAAAACTGTTTTTT. Its protein is CSASDRGANEKLFF.

This clonotype occurred many times. This chain connects TRBV10-3 to TRBJ1-2, with D uncertain. The V gene lost 2 bases and the J gene lost 0 bases, with 10 bases spanning the gap. CDR3 length: 15 residues. Per germline, CDR1 ENHRY and CDR2 SYGVKD. The CDR3 protein is CAISEETPANYGYTF. The CDR3, as DNA: TGTGCCATCAGTGAGGAGACGCCAGCTAACTATGGCTACACCTTC.

This clonotype appeared many times. The chain carries TRBV20-1 and TRBJ1-5; D remains ambiguous. This CDR3 has 13 residues. Per the germline V gene, CDR1 is DFQATT and CDR2 is SNEGSKA (reference sequence). Trimming took 1 base from V and 3 from J, leaving 7 bases between them. The CDR3 spells CSARVQINQPQHF. In nucleotides, the CDR3 is TGCAGTGCTAGAGTACAGATCAATCAGCCCCAGCATTTT.

This clonotype was counted many times. The chain carries TRBV19 and TRBJ1-2; perhaps TRBD1 as D (5 bases). V gave up 2 bases and J gave up 5 bases, with 12 bases separating them. The V gene's germline CDR1 is LNHDA and CDR2 SQIVND (reference sequence). The CDR3 extends over 14 amino acids. CDR3 coding DNA: TGTGCCAGTAGTATATCAGGGACCTTATATGGCTACACCTTC. As protein: CASSISGTLYGYTF.

This chain links TRBV6-9 with TRBJ2-7; the D gene is possibly TRBD1 (6 bases). The V and J ends lost 4 bases and 9 bases respectively, with 16 bases between them. CDR3 size: 13 residues. From germline, CDR1 is MNHGY and CDR2 SVAAGI. The CDR3 here is CASSSAGEAGQYF. As DNA, the CDR3 is TGTGCCAGCAGTTCGGCAGGGGAAGCTGGGCAGTACTTC.

The table lists this clonotype with many counts. J is TRBJ2-3 and V is TRBV20-1; 13 bases match TRBD2. Germline lookup yields CDR1 DFQATT and CDR2 SNEGSKA (reference sequence). The CDR3 has 18 amino acids. Trimming took 2 bases from V and 4 from J; bases not matched to a gene: 12. The CDR3 bases are TGCAGTGCTAGAAGTATACTGAAGGGACTAGCGGGACCAGATACGCAGTATTTT. Amino acids: CSARSILKGLAGPDTQYF.

This clonotype was seen repeatedly, ten times or more. CDR3 DNA sequence: TGTGCCAGCAGCACCTGGACTAGCGCCGCCCCCGAGCAGTACTTC. It codes for CASSTWTSAAPEQYF. This chain uses TRBV13 with TRBJ2-7, with TRBD2 identical over 9 bases. Trimming at V came to 5 bases and at J to 6 bases, leaving 11 bases not matched to a gene. The CDR3 runs to 15 residues. The germline CDR1 and CDR2 sequences are PRHDT and FYEKMQ (reference sequence). Variable domain in full (rest from reference TRBV13 and TRBJ2-7): AAGVIQSPRHLIKEKRETATLKCYPIPRHDTVYWYQQGPGQDPQFLISFYEKMQSDKGSIPDRFSAQQFSDYHSELNMSSLELGDSALYFCASSTWTSAAPEQYFGPGTRLTVT.

This clonotype was counted many times. The chain has TRBV6-1 and TRBJ1-5; 10 positions agree with TRBD1. V was clipped by 6 bases and J by 6 bases; unmatched bases: 2. This CDR3 comprises 13 residues. Germline V gene sequence: CDR1 MNHNS, CDR2 SASEGT. The DNA for the CDR3 is TGTGCCAGCAGCGGGACAGGGGTTCAGCCCCAGCATTTT. Its translation: CASSGTGVQPQHF.

The chain recombines TRBV6-2 or TRBV6-3 with TRBJ2-1, with 11 bases fitting TRBD2. CDR1 is MNHEY, CDR2 SVGEGT, per germline. The CDR3 is made up of 16 amino acids. V dropped 6 bases and J dropped 4; count of bases not matched to a gene: 8. CDR3 sequence (DNA): TGTGCCAGCAGGGCCTCGGGACTAGCGGAGTACAATGAGCAGTTCTTC. Residues: CASRASGLAEYNEQFF.

This clonotype was found a few times. CDR3 coding DNA: TGTGCCAGCAGCTTTCCCGCCCGCGGGAGCTCCTACAATGAGCAGTTCTTC. It specifies CASSFPARGSSYNEQFF. The chain recombines TRBV7-2 with TRBJ2-1, with TRBD2 matching over 7 bases. V lost 3 bases and J lost 0; bases outside the gene matches: 8. Germline CDR1 SGHTA, CDR2 FQGNSA. The CDR3 totals 17 residues.

The chain recombines TRBV5-1 with TRBJ1-4; 12 nucleotides agree with TRBD1. Germline V gives CDR1 SGHRS, CDR2 YFSETQ. The CDR3 runs 16 residues. J lost 3 bases, V lost 3 bases, and 3 bases had no gene match. The CDR3 DNA follows: TGCGCCAGCAGCTCGGGACAGGGGGCGGCTAATGAAAAACTGTTTTTT. It codes for CASSSGQGAANEKLFF.

The table lists this clonotype with many counts. The chain links TRBV3-1 to TRBJ2-1; 7 bases match TRBD1. Germline V CDR1 and CDR2: LGHDT, YNNKEL (reference sequence). The V gene end was trimmed by 4 bases and the J gene end by 8 bases; junction bases not matched to a gene: 14. The CDR3 extends over 16 amino acids. The CDR3 nucleotides are TGTGCCAGCAGCCGACGTAATCTACAGGGGAAGGATGAGCAGTTCTTC. Its translation is CASSRRNLQGKDEQFF.

V and J are TRBV10-2 and TRBJ1-2, with TRBD1 matching over 9 bases. Germline loops: CDR1 WSHSY, CDR2 SAAADI. This CDR3 comprises 15 residues. J was trimmed by 8 bases and V by 3 bases; bases with no gene match: 10. CDR3 sequence (DNA): TGCGCCAGCAGTGATGGGAGGACAGGGGAGGGAGGCTACACCTTC. Translation: CASSDGRTGEGGYTF.

On this clonotype: At one boundary the junction diverges from the germline segment, which might be a read error. The chain uses TRBV13 and TRBJ2-5; 14 positions match TRBD2. The CDR3 extends over 17 amino acids. CDR1 PRHDT and CDR2 FYEKMQ come from the germline V gene (reference sequence). The CDR3, as DNA: TGTGCCAGCAGCCCCCGGACTAGCGGGGGGATACAAGATACCCAGTACTTC. Protein: CASSPRTSGGIQDTQYF.

This clonotype was picked up many times. The V gene is TRBV7-9, the J gene TRBJ2-7; 10 nucleotides match TRBD2. CDR3 size: 15 residues. Germline V lookup: CDR1 SEHNR, CDR2 FQNEAQ (reference sequence). V was clipped by 5 bases and J by 3 bases; unmatched bases: 7. The CDR3 reads CASSQKGTSDYEQYF. The DNA for the CDR3 is TGTGCCAGCAGCCAGAAAGGGACTAGCGACTACGAGCAGTACTTC.

This sequence joins TRBV28 and TRBJ2-3; 7 positions match TRBD2. V was clipped by 7 bases and J by 3 bases; unmatched bases: 7. The CDR3 runs 14 residues. Germline CDR1 is MDHEN and CDR2 is SYDVKM. CDR3 residues: CASIGAGETDTQYF. The CDR3 coding sequence is TGTGCCAGCATAGGGGCGGGGGAGACAGATACGCAGTATTTT. The full variable domain, its missing parts supplied by reference TRBV28 and TRBJ2-3, is DVKVTQSSRYLVKRTGEKVFLECVQDMDHENMFWYRQDPGLGLRLIYFSYDVKMKEKGDIPEGYSVSREKKERFSLILESASTNQTSMYLCASIGAGETDTQYFGPGTRLTVL.

This clonotype showed up many times. The chain combines TRBV27 with TRBJ2-3, with 7 bases aligning to TRBD2. The germline gives CDR1 MNHEY, CDR2 SMNVEV (reference sequence). This CDR3 has 17 amino acids. Unmatched junction bases numbered 11, after V lost 2 bases and J lost 3 bases. CDR3 region: CASSLVGIGGSTDTQYF. As DNA, the CDR3 is TGTGCCAGCAGTTTAGTGGGTATTGGCGGGAGTACAGATACGCAGTATTTT.

As to this clonotype: A much larger clonotype is one base distant, so this may be a read error. The chain couples TRBV11-2 to TRBJ2-7; the D gene could be TRBD1 or TRBD2 (5 bases each). Trimming removed 5 bases from V and 0 bases from J, with 20 bases in between. The CDR3 is made up of 17 amino acids. Germline CDR1 and CDR2: SGHAT and FQNNGV. The CDR3 bases are TGTGCCAGCAGCCCTTTTCCAGGTGGGGGACGCTCCTACGAGCAGTACTTC. Protein: CASSPFPGGGRSYEQYF.

The chain employs TRBV20-1 and TRBJ2-5; 11 positions match TRBD1. The V and J ends lost 3 bases and 4 bases, in that order; junction bases with no gene match: 7. Germline assignment: CDR1 DFQATT and CDR2 SNEGSKA (reference sequence). This CDR3 is built from 15 residues. Here the CDR3 reads CSASSGQGAGETQYF. The CDR3 nucleotides are TGCAGTGCTAGCAGCGGACAGGGGGCTGGAGAGACCCAGTACTTC.

Ten or more counts support this clonotype. This chain links TRBV7-9 with TRBJ2-1; D is possibly TRBD2 (6 bases). Germline values: CDR1 SEHNR, CDR2 FQNEAQ (reference sequence). The V end was cut by 5 bases, the J end by 8 bases, with 13 bases between. The CDR3 has 13 residues. The DNA of the CDR3 is TGTGCCAGCAGCCGCGGGGAGCGGGATGAGCAGTTCTTC. Residues: CASSRGERDEQFF. Full variable domain (outside the CDR3, taken from reference TRBV7-9 and TRBJ2-1): DTGVSQNPRHKITKRGQNVTFRCDPISEHNRLYWYRQTLGQGPEFLTYFQNEAQLEKSRLLSDRFSAERPKGSFSTLEIQRTEQGDSAMYLCASSRGERDEQFFGPGTRLTVL.

This clonotype was picked up many times. This chain joins TRBV10-3 and TRBJ2-1, with TRBD1 matching over 11 bases. V lost 10 bases and J lost 5; bases outside the gene matches: 7. CDR1 ENHRY and CDR2 SYGVKD come from the germline V gene. The CDR3 extends over 14 amino acids. Written as DNA, the CDR3 is TGTGCCACCAAATGGGGACAGGGGGACAATGAGCAGTTCTTC. This sequence encodes CATKWGQGDNEQFF.